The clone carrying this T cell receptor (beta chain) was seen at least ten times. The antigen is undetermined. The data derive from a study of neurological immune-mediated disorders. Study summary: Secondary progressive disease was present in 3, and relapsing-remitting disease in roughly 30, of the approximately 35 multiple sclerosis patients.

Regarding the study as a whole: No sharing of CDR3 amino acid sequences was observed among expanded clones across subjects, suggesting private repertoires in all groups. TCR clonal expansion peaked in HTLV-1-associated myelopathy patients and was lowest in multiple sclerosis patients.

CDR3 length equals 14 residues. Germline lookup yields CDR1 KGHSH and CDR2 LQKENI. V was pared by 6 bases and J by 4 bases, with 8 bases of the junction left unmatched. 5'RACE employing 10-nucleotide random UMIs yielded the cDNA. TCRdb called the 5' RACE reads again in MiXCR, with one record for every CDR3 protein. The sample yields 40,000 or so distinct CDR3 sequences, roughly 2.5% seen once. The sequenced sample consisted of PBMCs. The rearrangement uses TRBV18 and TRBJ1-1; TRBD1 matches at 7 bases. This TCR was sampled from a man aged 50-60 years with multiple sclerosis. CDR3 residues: CASSPDAGGTEAFF. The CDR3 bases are TGTGCCAGCTCCCCCGATGCAGGGGGCACTGAAGCTTTCTTT.